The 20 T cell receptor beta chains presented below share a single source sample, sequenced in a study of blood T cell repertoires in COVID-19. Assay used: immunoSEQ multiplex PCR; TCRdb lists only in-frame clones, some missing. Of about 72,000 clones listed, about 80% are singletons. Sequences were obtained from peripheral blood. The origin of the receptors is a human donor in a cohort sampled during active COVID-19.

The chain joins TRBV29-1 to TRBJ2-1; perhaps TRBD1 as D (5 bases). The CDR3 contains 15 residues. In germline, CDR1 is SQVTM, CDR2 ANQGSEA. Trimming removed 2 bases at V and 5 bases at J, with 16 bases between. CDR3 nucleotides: TGCAGCGTTGAACCCCTAGGGGCGTTCAACAATGAGCAGTTCTTC. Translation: CSVEPLGAFNNEQFF.

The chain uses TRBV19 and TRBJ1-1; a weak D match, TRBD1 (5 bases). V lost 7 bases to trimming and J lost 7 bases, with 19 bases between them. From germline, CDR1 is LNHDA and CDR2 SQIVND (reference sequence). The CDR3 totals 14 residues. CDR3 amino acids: CASTRGWGGGEAFF. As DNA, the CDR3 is TGTGCCAGTACCCGAGGTTGGGGGGGAGGTGAAGCTTTCTTT.

In DNA, the CDR3 is TGTGCCATCGCGCGTAGTCAGGACACTGTCCAACAGCATTTT. This encodes CAIARSQDTVQQHF. The chain carries TRBV10-3 and TRBJ1-5; possibly TRBD1 for D (5 bases). Trimming left V 8 bases short and J 13 bases short, with 24 bases between. CDR3 length: 14 residues. Germline assignment: CDR1 ENHRY and CDR2 SYGVKD.

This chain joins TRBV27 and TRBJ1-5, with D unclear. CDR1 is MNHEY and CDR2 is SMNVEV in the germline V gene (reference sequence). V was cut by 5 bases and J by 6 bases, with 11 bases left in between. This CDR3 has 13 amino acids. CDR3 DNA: TGTGCCAGCAGTCAGGTCCCTTTTCAGCCCCAGCATTTT. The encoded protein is CASSQVPFQPQHF.

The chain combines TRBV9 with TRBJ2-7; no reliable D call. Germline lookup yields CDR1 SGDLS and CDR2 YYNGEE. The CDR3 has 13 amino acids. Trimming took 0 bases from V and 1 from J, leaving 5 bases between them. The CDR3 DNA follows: TGTGCCAGCAGCGTAGGAGAATCCTACGAGCAGTACTTC. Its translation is CASSVGESYEQYF.

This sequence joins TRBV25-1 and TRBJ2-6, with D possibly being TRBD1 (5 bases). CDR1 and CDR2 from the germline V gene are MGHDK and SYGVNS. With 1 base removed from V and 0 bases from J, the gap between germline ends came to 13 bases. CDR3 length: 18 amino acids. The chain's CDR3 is CASSEFISGPSGANVLTF. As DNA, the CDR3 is TGTGCCAGCAGTGAATTTATATCAGGGCCCTCTGGGGCCAACGTCCTGACTTTC. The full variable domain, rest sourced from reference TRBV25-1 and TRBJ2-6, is EADIYQTPRYLVIGTGKKITLECSQTMGHDKMYWYQQDPGMELHLIHYSYGVNSTEKGDLSSESTVSRIRTEHFPLTLESARPSHTSQYLCASSEFISGPSGANVLTFGAGSRLTVL.

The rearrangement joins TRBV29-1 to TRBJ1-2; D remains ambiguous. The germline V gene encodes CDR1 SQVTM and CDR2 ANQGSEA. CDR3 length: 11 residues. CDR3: CTTGSDYGYTF. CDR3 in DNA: TGCACTACCGGGAGTGACTATGGCTACACCTTC.

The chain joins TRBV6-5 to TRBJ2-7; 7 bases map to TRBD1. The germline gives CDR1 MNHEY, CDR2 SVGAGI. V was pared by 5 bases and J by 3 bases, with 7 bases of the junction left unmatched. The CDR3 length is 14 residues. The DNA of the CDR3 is TGTGCCAGCAGTACTCGGACAGGACGCTACGAGCAGTACTTC. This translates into CASSTRTGRYEQYF.

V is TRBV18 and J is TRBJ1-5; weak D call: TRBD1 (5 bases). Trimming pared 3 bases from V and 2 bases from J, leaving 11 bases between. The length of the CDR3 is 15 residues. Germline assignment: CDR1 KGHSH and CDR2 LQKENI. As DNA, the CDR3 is TGTGCCAGCTCACCGAACGGAGGGGGCAATCAGCCCCAGCATTTT. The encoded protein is CASSPNGGGNQPQHF.

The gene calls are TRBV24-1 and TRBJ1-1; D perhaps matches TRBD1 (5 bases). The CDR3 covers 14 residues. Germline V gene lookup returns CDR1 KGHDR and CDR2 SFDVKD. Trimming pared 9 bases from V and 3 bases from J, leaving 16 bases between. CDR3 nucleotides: TGTGCCACCCGAATAGCGGAAGGGGACACTGAAGCTTTCTTT. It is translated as CATRIAEGDTEAFF.

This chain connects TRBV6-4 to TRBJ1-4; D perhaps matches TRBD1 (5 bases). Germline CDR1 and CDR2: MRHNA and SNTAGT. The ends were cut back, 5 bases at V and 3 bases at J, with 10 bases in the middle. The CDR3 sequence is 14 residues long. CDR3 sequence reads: CASSPTASNEKLFF. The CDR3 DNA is TGTGCCAGCAGTCCGACAGCCTCTAATGAAAAACTGTTTTTT.

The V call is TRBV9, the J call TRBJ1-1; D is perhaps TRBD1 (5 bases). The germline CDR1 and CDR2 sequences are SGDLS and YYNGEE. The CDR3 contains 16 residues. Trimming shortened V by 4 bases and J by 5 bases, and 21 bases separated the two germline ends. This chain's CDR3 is CASSKNDRARGTEAFF. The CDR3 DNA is TGTGCCAGCAGCAAAAACGACCGGGCGCGGGGGACTGAAGCTTTCTTT.

The CDR3 DNA is TGTGCCAGCAGTGTCTCTGCGGATACGCAGTATTTT. Protein product: CASSVSADTQYF. The rearrangement links TRBV2 to TRBJ2-3; D is unclear. V was pared by 4 bases and J by 6 bases, with 8 bases between. CDR1 is SNHLY, CDR2 FYNNEI, per germline. This CDR3 comprises 12 residues.

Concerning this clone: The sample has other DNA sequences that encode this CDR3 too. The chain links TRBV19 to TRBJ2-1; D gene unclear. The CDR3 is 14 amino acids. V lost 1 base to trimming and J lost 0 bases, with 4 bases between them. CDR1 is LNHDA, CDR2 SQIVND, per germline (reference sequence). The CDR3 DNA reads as TGTGCCAGTAGTATAGCGAGCTCCTACAATGAGCAGTTCTTC. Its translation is CASSIASSYNEQFF.

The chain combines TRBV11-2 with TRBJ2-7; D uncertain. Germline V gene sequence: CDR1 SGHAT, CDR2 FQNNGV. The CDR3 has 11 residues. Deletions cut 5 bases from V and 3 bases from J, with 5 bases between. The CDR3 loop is CASSPFYEQYF. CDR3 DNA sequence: TGTGCCAGCAGCCCCTTCTACGAGCAGTACTTC.

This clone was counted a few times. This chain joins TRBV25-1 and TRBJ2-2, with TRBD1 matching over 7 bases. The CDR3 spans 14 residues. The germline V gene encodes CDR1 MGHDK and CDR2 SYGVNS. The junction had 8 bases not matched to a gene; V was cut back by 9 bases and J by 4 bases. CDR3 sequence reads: CASRRTGGTGELFF. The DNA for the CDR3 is TGTGCCAGTAGAAGGACAGGCGGCACCGGGGAGCTGTTTTTT.

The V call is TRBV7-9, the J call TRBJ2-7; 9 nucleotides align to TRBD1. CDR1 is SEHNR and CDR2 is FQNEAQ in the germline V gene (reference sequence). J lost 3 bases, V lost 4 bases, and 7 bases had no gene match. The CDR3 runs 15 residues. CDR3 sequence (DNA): TGTGCCAGCAGCTCGAGCACGACAGGGGGCTACGAGCAGTACTTC. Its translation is CASSSSTTGGYEQYF.

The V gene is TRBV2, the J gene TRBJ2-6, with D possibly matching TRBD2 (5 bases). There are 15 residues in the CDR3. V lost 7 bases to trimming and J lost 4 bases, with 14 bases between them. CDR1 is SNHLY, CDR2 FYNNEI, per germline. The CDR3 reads CASTYDSGGANVLTF. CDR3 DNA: TGTGCCAGCACTTATGATTCGGGAGGGGCCAACGTCCTGACTTTC. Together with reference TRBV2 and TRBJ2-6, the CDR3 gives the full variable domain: EPEVTQTPSHQVTQMGQEVILRCVPISNHLYFYWYRQILGQKVEFLVSFYNNEISEKSEIFDDQFSVERPDGSNFTLKIRSTKLEDSAMYFCASTYDSGGANVLTFGAGSRLTVL.

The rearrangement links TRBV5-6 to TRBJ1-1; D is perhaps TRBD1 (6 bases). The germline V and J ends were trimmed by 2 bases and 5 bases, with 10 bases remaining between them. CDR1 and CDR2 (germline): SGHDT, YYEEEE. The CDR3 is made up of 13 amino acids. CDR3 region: CASSFDGTTEAFF. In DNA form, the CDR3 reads TGTGCCAGCAGCTTTGATGGGACAACTGAAGCTTTCTTT.

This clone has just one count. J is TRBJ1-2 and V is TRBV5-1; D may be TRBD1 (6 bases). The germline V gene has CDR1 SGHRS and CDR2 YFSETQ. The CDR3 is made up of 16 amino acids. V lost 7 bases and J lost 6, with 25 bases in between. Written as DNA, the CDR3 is TGCGCCAGCGCTCTAAGCTTGGGCCAGGGGTCCCATGGCTACACCTTC. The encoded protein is CASALSLGQGSHGYTF.